The entry that follows covers one T cell receptor beta chain sequence. The V gene lost 5 bases and the J gene lost 4 bases, with 11 bases spanning the gap. The CDR3 extends over 13 amino acids. The data originate from a study of blood T cell repertoires in COVID-19. Original handling: The authors estimated nucleated cell counts from reference gene primer amplification. Using immunoSEQ multiplex PCR, the repertoire was profiled, and TCRdb retains in-frame clones only, with some absent. V, J and clone size are taken as reported in that table, and D and trimming were inferred from the DNA itself. The profile shows some 100,000 clones, more than 75% of them singletons.

This receptor was obtained from a human donor in a cohort sampled during active COVID-19. The genes are TRBV12-3 or TRBV12-4 and TRBJ1-2, with D maybe TRBD1 (5 bases). The sample comprised peripheral blood. The CDR3 DNA sequence: TGTGCCAGCAGTACCGACAGTACCTATGGCTACACCTTC. Translation gives CASSTDSTYGYTF.